The table lists the clone carrying this T cell receptor (beta chain) with many counts. Its antigen is not identified. TCRdb processed the reads anew with MiXCR; each CDR3 protein has one entry. The sample yields approximately 260,000 distinct CDR3 sequences, around 20% seen once. The data stem from a study of T cell repertoires in cytomegalovirus infection. Study summary: It was the public TCR beta signatures that indicated both CMV infection and matching HLA type. Study-wide results and caveats: Carriers of CMV plus the relevant HLA were identified by cumulative public TCR beta family frequency.

The trim removed 6 bases at V and 7 bases at J, leaving 10 bases unmatched. The CDR3 is 14 amino acids. V is TRBV12-3 or TRBV12-4 and J is TRBJ2-7, with 9 bases aligning to TRBD1. Sequenced here: cultured PBMCs, sampled from culture after CMV antigen stimulation. This sequence originates from a human donor in good health (CMV status not recorded). Some clones in this sample may be carry-over from other donors' samples. This chain's CDR3 is CASSSGQGMWEQYF. Written as DNA, the CDR3 is TGTGCCAGCAGCTCGGGACAGGGAATGTGGGAGCAGTACTTC.